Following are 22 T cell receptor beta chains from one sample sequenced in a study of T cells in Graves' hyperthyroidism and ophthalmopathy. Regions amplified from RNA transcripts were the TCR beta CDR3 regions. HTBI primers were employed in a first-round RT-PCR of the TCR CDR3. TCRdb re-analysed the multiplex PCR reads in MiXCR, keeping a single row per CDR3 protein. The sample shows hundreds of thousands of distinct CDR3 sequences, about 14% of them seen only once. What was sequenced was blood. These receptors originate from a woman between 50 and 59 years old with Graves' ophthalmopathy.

The CDR3, as DNA: TGTGCCAGCAGCCAAACAACCGGGACAGGCCTTAATTCACCCCTCCACTTT. Its protein is CASSQTTGTGLNSPLHF. The rearrangement joins TRBV4-2 to TRBJ1-6; 8 bases are a match to TRBD1. The CDR3 totals 17 residues. Trimming cost V 2 bases and J 6 bases; bases outside gene matches: 9. Germline assignment: CDR1 LGHNA and CDR2 YNFKEQ.

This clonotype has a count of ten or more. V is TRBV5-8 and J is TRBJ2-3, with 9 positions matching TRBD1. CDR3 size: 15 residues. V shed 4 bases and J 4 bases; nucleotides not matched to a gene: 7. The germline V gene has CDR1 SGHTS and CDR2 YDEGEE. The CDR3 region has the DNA TGTGCCAGCAGCCCCAGACAGGGGGATTCAGATACGCAGTATTTT. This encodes CASSPRQGDSDTQYF.

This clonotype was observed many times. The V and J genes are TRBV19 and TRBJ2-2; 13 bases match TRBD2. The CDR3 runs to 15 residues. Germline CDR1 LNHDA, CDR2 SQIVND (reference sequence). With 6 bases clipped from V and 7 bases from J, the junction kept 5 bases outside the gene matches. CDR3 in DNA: TGTGCCAGTAGCACTAGCGGGAGGGGAGGCGGGGAGCTGTTTTTT. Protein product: CASSTSGRGGGELFF.

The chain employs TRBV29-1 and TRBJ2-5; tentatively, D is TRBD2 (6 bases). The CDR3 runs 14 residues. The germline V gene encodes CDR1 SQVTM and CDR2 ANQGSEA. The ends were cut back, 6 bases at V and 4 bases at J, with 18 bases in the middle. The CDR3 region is CSVTGVAVGETQYF. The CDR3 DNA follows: TGCAGCGTGACGGGAGTAGCGGTGGGAGAGACCCAGTACTTC.

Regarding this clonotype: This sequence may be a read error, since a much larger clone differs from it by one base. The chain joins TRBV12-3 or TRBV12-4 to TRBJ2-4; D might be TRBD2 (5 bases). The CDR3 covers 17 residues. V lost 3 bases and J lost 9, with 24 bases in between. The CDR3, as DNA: TGTGCCAGCAGTTTTTCGATTGGTGGGAACGGAGGTGTCATTCAGTACTTC. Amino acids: CASSFSIGGNGGVIQYF.

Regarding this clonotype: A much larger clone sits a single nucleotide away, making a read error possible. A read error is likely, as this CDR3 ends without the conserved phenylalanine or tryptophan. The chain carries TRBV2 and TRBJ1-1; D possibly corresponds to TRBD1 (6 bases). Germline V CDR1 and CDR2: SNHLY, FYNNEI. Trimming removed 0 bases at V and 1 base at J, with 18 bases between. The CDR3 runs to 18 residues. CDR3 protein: CASSEAAVRGRRNTEAFL. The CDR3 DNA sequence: TGTGCCAGCAGTGAAGCTGCTGTACGGGGGCGGCGGAACACTGAAGCTTTCCTT.

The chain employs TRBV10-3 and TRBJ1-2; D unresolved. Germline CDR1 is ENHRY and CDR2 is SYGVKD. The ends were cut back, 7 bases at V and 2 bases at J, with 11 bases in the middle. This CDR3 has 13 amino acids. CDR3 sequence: CAITTNGNYGYTF. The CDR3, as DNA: TGTGCCATCACAACGAACGGAAACTATGGCTACACCTTC.

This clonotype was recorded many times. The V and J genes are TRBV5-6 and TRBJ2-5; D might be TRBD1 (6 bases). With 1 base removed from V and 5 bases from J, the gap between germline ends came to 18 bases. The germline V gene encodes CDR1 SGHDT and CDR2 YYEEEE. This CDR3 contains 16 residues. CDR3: CASSLWPRTGLETQYF. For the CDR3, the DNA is TGTGCCAGCAGCTTGTGGCCACGTACAGGGTTGGAGACCCAGTACTTC.

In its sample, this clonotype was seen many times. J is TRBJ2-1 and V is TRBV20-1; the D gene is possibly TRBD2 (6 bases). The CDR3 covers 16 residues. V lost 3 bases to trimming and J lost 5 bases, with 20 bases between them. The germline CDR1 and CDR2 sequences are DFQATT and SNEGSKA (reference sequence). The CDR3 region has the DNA TGCAGTGCTAGTTTATTCACGAGCGGGCAAAACAATGAGCAGTTCTTC. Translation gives CSASLFTSGQNNEQFF.

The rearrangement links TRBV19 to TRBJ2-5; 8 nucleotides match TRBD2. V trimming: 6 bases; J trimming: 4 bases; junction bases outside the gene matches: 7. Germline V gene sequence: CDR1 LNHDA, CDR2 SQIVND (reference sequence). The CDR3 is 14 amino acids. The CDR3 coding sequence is TGTGCCAGTAGAAGGACGGGAGGGGCAGAGACCCAGTACTTC. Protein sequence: CASRRTGGAETQYF.

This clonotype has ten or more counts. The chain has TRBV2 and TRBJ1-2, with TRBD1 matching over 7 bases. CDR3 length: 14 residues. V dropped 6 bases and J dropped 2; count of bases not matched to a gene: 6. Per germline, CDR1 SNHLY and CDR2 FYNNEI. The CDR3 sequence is CASSEKTGNYGYTF. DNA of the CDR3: TGTGCCAGCAGCGAAAAGACAGGGAACTATGGCTACACCTTC.

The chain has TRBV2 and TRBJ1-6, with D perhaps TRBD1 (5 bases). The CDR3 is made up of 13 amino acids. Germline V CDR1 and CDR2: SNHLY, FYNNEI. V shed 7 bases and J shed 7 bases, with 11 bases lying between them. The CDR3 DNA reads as TGTGCCAGCACGGGGGACGTAAATTCACCCCTCCACTTT. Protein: CASTGDVNSPLHF.

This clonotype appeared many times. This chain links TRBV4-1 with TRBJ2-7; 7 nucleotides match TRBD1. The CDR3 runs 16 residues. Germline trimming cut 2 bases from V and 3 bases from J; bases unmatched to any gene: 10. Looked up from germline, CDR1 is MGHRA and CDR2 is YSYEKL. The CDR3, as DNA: TGCGCCAGCAGCCAACTAGGACAGGCCAGAGACTACGAGCAGTACTTC. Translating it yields CASSQLGQARDYEQYF.

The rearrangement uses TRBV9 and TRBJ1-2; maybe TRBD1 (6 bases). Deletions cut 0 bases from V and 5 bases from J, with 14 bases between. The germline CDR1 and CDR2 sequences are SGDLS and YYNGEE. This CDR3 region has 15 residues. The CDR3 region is CASSVEVGAGYGYTF. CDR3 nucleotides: TGTGCCAGCAGCGTAGAGGTGGGGGCAGGATATGGCTACACCTTC.

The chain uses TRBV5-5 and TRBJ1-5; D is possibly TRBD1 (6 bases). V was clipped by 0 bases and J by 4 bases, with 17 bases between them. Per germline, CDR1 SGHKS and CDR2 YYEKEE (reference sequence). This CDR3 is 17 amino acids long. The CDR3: CASSLATGQFRNQPQHF. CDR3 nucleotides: TGTGCCAGCAGCTTGGCGACCGGACAGTTTCGAAATCAGCCCCAGCATTTT.

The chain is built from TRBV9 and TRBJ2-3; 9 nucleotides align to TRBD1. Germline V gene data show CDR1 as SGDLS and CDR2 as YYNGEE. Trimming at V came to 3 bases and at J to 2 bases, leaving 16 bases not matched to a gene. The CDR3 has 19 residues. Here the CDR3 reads CASSAPRQGEVPNTDTQYF. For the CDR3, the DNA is TGTGCCAGCAGCGCCCCTCGACAGGGGGAGGTCCCCAACACAGATACGCAGTATTTT.

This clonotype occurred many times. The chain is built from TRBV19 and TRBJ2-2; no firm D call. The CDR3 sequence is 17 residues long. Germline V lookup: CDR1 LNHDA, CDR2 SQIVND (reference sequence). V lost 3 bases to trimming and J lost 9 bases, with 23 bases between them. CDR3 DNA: TGTGCCAGTAGTATTTACTTTCCTAGTCCGACGCCGAGGGAGCTGTTTTTT. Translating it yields CASSIYFPSPTPRELFF.

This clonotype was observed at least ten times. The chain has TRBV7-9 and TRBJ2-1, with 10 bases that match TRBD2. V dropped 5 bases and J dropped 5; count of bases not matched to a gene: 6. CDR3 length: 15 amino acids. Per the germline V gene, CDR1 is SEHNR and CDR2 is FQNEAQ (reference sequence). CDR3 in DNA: TGTGCCAGCAGCGGACGGACTAGCGGCCACAATGAGCAGTTCTTC. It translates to CASSGRTSGHNEQFF.

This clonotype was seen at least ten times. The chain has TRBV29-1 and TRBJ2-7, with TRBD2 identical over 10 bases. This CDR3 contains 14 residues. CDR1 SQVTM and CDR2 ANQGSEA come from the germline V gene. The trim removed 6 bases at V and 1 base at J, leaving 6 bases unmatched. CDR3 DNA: TGCAGCGTGAAAACTAGCGGGACTTCCTACGAGCAGTACTTC. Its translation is CSVKTSGTSYEQYF.

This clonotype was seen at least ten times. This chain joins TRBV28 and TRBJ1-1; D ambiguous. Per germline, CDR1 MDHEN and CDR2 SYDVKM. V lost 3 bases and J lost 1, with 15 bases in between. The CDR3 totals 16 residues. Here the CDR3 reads CASSLPMNGENTEAFF. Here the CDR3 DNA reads TGTGCCAGCAGTTTGCCCATGAACGGGGAGAACACTGAAGCTTTCTTT.

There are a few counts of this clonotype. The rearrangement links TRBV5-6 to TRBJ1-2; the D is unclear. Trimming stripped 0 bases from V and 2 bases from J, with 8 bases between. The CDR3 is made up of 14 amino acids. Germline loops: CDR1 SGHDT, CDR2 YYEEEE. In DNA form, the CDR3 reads TGTGCCAGCAGCTTGGTTTCGGGGAACTATGGCTACACCTTC. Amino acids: CASSLVSGNYGYTF.

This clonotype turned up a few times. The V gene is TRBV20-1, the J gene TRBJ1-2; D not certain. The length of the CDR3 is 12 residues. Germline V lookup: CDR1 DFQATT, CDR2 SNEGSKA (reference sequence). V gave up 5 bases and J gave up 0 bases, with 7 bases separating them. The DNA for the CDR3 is TGCAGTGCTTCCCTCGCTAACTATGGCTACACCTTC. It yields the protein CSASLANYGYTF.